These 20 T cell receptor beta chains were all obtained from the same sample, sequenced in a study of blood T cell repertoires in COVID-19. Method: immunoSEQ multiplex PCR; TCRdb's copy keeps in-frame clones and lacks some. The sample records 150,000 or so clones, under 85% being singletons. Source material: peripheral blood. The receptors here all came from a man between 60 and 75 years old with COVID-19, enrolled during active disease.

The chain carries TRBV4-1 and TRBJ1-1; a possible D gene is TRBD1 (5 bases). The CDR3 runs to 15 residues. V gave up 4 bases and J gave up 6 bases, with 18 bases separating them. Germline CDR1 reads MGHRA; CDR2 reads YSYEKL. The CDR3 DNA is TGCGCCAGCAGCCCTCGGACAAACGAGTCCCCTGAAGCTTTCTTT. This encodes CASSPRTNESPEAFF.

This sequence joins TRBV7-2 and TRBJ2-5, with 9 bases identical to TRBD1. The CDR3 contains 15 residues. Germline CDR1 SGHTA, CDR2 FQGNSA. Unmatched junction bases numbered 8, after V lost 3 bases and J lost 6 bases. As DNA, the CDR3 is TGTGCCAGCAGCTTGGACAGGGGTGTAATGAAGACCCAGTACTTC. The encoded protein is CASSLDRGVMKTQYF.

The rearrangement uses TRBV27 and TRBJ2-3, with TRBD2 identical over 9 bases. Germline CDR1 MNHEY, CDR2 SMNVEV (reference sequence). This CDR3 is built from 17 residues. The V gene end was trimmed by 5 bases and the J gene end by 7 bases; junction bases not matched to a gene: 16. This CDR3 reads CASSPPPGGGALYTQYF. CDR3 in DNA: TGTGCCAGCAGTCCTCCGCCGGGCGGGGGGGCTTTGTATACGCAGTATTTT.

The chain uses TRBV9 and TRBJ2-7; 14 bases are shared with TRBD2. CDR3 length equals 15 residues. Germline V lookup: CDR1 SGDLS, CDR2 YYNGEE. V lost 4 bases, J lost 6 bases, and 6 bases stayed unmatched. Here the CDR3 DNA reads TGTGCCAGCAGCCCGACGGGACTAGCGGGAGTCGAGCAGTACTTC. Its translation: CASSPTGLAGVEQYF.

The chain combines TRBV27 with TRBJ1-5; D possibly corresponds to TRBD1 (6 bases). The CDR3 covers 18 residues. The V and J ends lost 0 bases and 1 base respectively, with 16 bases between them. The V gene's germline CDR1 is MNHEY and CDR2 SMNVEV (reference sequence). Here the CDR3 reads CASSLSYSVGASNQPQHF. In nucleotides, the CDR3 is TGTGCCAGCAGTTTATCATATTCGGTGGGGGCCAGCAATCAGCCCCAGCATTTT.

This clone was seen a handful of times. The rearrangement uses TRBV7-2 and TRBJ2-7; 13 bases fit TRBD2. This CDR3 is 15 amino acids long. Germline assignment: CDR1 SGHTA and CDR2 FQGNSA. J lost 7 bases, V lost 5 bases, and 8 bases had no gene match. The CDR3 loop reads CASSPGLAGVGEQYF. The CDR3 DNA follows: TGTGCCAGCAGCCCTGGACTAGCGGGGGTAGGGGAGCAGTACTTC.

J is TRBJ1-1 and V is TRBV28; 7 bases line up with TRBD1. The CDR3 spans 16 residues. V trimming: 6 bases; J trimming: 5 bases; junction bases outside the gene matches: 15. Germline V gene data show CDR1 as MDHEN and CDR2 as SYDVKM. The CDR3 sequence: CASSPHRTGSGTEAFF. The CDR3 DNA follows: TGTGCCAGCAGCCCTCATCGGACAGGCTCGGGGACTGAAGCTTTCTTT.

The chain uses TRBV6-5 and TRBJ1-2; unclear D gene. This CDR3 region has 14 residues. Trimming stripped 5 bases from V and 2 bases from J, with 12 bases between. Germline V gene lookup returns CDR1 MNHEY and CDR2 SVGAGI. The CDR3 loop is CASSLVRGNYGYTF. The CDR3 DNA follows: TGTGCCAGCAGTCTAGTACGCGGAAACTATGGCTACACCTTC.

The chain employs TRBV19 and TRBJ1-1; TRBD1 aligns across 7 bases. This CDR3 spans 14 amino acids. Germline V lookup: CDR1 LNHDA, CDR2 SQIVND (reference sequence). J was trimmed by 4 bases and V by 7 bases; bases with no gene match: 9. The CDR3 region has the DNA TGTGCCAGTACGGAGGCAGGGGGAAGCACTGAAGCTTTCTTT. Amino acids: CASTEAGGSTEAFF.

The gene calls are TRBV29-1 and TRBJ2-3; 7 nucleotides line up with TRBD2. CDR1 SQVTM and CDR2 ANQGSEA come from the germline V gene. V was pared by 1 base and J by 5 bases, with 6 bases of the junction left unmatched. This CDR3 contains 14 residues. This CDR3 reads CSVEVGRGGDTQYF. The CDR3 DNA follows: TGCAGCGTTGAAGTGGGACGCGGGGGAGATACGCAGTATTTT.

The chain employs TRBV5-6 and TRBJ1-1; 9 bases are a match to TRBD1. The CDR3 spans 14 residues. The V gene end was trimmed by 8 bases and the J gene end by 0 bases; junction bases not matched to a gene: 5. Germline assignment: CDR1 SGHDT and CDR2 YYEEEE. In nucleotides, the CDR3 is TGTGCCAGTCGACAGGGGGGGATGAACACTGAAGCTTTCTTT. It translates to CASRQGGMNTEAFF.

This clone was picked up a small number of times. The V and J genes are TRBV29-1 and TRBJ2-7, with 9 nucleotides matching TRBD1. CDR1 SQVTM and CDR2 ANQGSEA come from the germline V gene. The CDR3 is 13 amino acids. V lost 7 bases, J lost 5 bases, and 9 bases stayed unmatched. The CDR3 DNA reads as TGCAGCGCCGGACAGGGGAGCGGTAACGAGCAGTACTTC. It is translated as CSAGQGSGNEQYF.

As regards this clone: This sample includes further DNA sequences coding for the same CDR3. The J gene is TRBJ1-5, the V gene TRBV19; no firm D call. This CDR3 has 13 amino acids. From germline, CDR1 is LNHDA and CDR2 SQIVND (reference sequence). V lost 6 bases, J lost 4 bases, and 10 bases lay in between. CDR3 DNA sequence: TGTGCCAGTAGCCGTCAGGAAAATCAGCCCCAGCATTTT. Amino acids: CASSRQENQPQHF.

The chain's CDR3 is CASSDEQGPYGYTF. The CDR3 bases are TGTGCCAGCAGTGACGAACAGGGCCCCTATGGCTACACCTTC. J is TRBJ1-2 and V is TRBV2; D is possibly TRBD1 (6 bases). V lost 3 bases and J lost 4, with 12 bases in between. Germline V gives CDR1 SNHLY, CDR2 FYNNEI. This CDR3 contains 14 residues.

The rearrangement uses TRBV19 and TRBJ1-1, with D hard to call. The V gene lost 8 bases and the J gene lost 4 bases, with 14 bases spanning the gap. CDR3 size: 13 residues. Germline assignment: CDR1 LNHDA and CDR2 SQIVND (reference sequence). CDR3 DNA: TGTGCCAGTTCTGACCTAGCGGGCACTGAAGCTTTCTTT. Its translation is CASSDLAGTEAFF. The full variable domain, its missing parts supplied by reference TRBV19 and TRBJ1-1, is DGGITQSPKYLFRKEGQNVTLSCEQNLNHDAMYWYRQDPGQGLRLIYYSQIVNDFQKGDIAEGYSVSREKKESFPLTVTSAQKNPTAFYLCASSDLAGTEAFFGQGTRLTVV.

The chain joins TRBV6-2 or TRBV6-3 to TRBJ1-5; TRBD1 matches 7 bases. The V gene's germline CDR1 is MNHEY and CDR2 SVGEGT. This CDR3 is 13 amino acids long. J was trimmed by 6 bases and V by 5 bases; bases with no gene match: 4. The CDR3 DNA sequence: TGTGCCAGCAGTAACAGGGGCCCTCAGCCCCAGCATTTT. It translates to CASSNRGPQPQHF.

V is TRBV28 and J is TRBJ1-2, with D possibly matching TRBD1 (5 bases). V dropped 2 bases and J dropped 4 bases, with 23 bases sitting between them. The CDR3 is 18 residues long. The germline gives CDR1 MDHEN, CDR2 SYDVKM. In DNA, the CDR3 is TGTGCCAGCAGTTTACTTCTCCCCTACGTAGGACACCGCTATGGCTACACCTTC. Translated, it gives CASSLLLPYVGHRYGYTF.

The chain carries TRBV7-2 and TRBJ1-6; D not resolved. The germline V and J ends were trimmed by 5 bases and 4 bases, with 12 bases remaining between them. The CDR3 sequence is 15 residues long. Germline CDR1 is SGHTA and CDR2 is FQGNSA. As DNA, the CDR3 is TGTGCCAGCAGCCCTGGGCGGACTTATAATTCACCCCTCCACTTT. It is translated as CASSPGRTYNSPLHF.

This clone was recorded once. The chain links TRBV5-4 to TRBJ2-7; D may be TRBD2 (6 bases). The length of the CDR3 is 15 residues. Trimming pared 2 bases from V and 3 bases from J, leaving 15 bases between. CDR1 and CDR2 (germline): SGHNT, YYREEE (reference sequence). DNA of the CDR3: TGTGCCAGCAGCTTTTCCGGGACTGCCTTCTACGAGCAGTACTTC. Its protein is CASSFSGTAFYEQYF. Using reference TRBV5-4 and TRBJ2-7 for the parts outside the CDR3, the full variable domain is ETGVTQSPTHLIKTRGQQVTLRCSSQSGHNTVSWYQQALGQGPQFIFQYYREEENGRGNFPPRFSGLQFPNYSSELNVNALELDDSALYLCASSFSGTAFYEQYFGPGTRLTVT.

This clone was found a few times. One end of the junction is discordant with germline, which a read error may explain. CDR3 in DNA: TGTGCTAGCAGCTTGGCAGGGGAGTTGGAGACCCAGTACTTC. It encodes CASSLAGELETQYF. The chain has TRBV7-7 and TRBJ2-5; tentatively, D is TRBD1 (6 bases). The germline V gene has CDR1 SSHAT and CDR2 FNYEAQ (reference sequence). The CDR3 has 14 amino acids.